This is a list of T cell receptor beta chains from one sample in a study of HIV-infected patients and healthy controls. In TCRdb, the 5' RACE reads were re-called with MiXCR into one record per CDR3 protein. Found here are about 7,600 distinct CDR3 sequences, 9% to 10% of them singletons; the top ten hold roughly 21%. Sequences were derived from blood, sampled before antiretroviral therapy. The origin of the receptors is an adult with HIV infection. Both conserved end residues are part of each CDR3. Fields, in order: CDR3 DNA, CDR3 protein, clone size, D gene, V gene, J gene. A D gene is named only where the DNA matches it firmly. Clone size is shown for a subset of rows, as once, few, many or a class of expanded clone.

TGTGCCAGCAGCTTACGACAGGGGGCGTCTGGGGCCAACGTCCTGACTTTC	CASSLRQGASGANVLTF	many	TRBD1	TRBV7-2	TRBJ2-6
TGTGCCAGCATGGACGGAGATCAGCCCCAGCATTTT	CASMDGDQPQHF	-	-	TRBV6-6	TRBJ1-5
TGTGCCACCGGGAACCCGTACGAGCAGTACTTC	CATGNPYEQYF	many	-	TRBV6-2/TRBV6-3	TRBJ2-7
TGCAGTGCTACCCCCCGGACTAGGAGTACAGATACGCAGTATTTT	CSATPRTRSTDTQYF	medium-sized	TRBD2	TRBV20-1	TRBJ2-3
TGTGCCAGCAGTTCCTCTAGGCGGGAGCTCTACGAGCAGTACTTC	CASSSSRRELYEQYF	-	TRBD2	TRBV12-3/TRBV12-4	TRBJ2-7
TGCAGCGTTCGAGAAGGGGCATATGGCTACACCTTC	CSVREGAYGYTF	-	-	TRBV29-1	TRBJ1-2
TGCGCCAGCAGCCGAAGGGACGGCAATAATGAAAAACTGTTTTTT	CASSRRDGNNEKLFF	many	-	TRBV4-1	TRBJ1-4
TGTGCCAGTAGTATAGTACAGGGGGCAGAGCAGTTCTTC	CASSIVQGAEQFF	many	TRBD1	TRBV19	TRBJ2-1
TGTGCCAGCAGTGAAGGTGTCTCCCGAGGCTACACCTTC	CASSEGVSRGYTF	-	-	TRBV6-1	TRBJ1-2
TGTGCCAGCAATCGGGCAGGGGCGAACACTGAAGCTTTCTTT	CASNRAGANTEAFF	-	-	TRBV6-5	TRBJ1-1
TGTGCCAGCAGCTTAGAAGGCCGTAGGGGCTACGAGCAGTACTTC	CASSLEGRRGYEQYF	many	-	TRBV13	TRBJ2-7
TGTGCCAGCAGTTTGACTAGCGGTGAGCAGTTCTTC	CASSLTSGEQFF	many	TRBD2	TRBV28	TRBJ2-1
TGCAGTGCTCAATGGATTGAGACTCTGATCTTC	CSAQWIETLIF	many	-	TRBV20-1	TRBJ1-2
TGTGCCAGCAGCCCTGGACTAGCGGACTCCTACGAGCAGTACTTC	CASSPGLADSYEQYF	-	TRBD2	TRBV6-2/TRBV6-3	TRBJ2-7
TGCGCCAGCATTCGGACGGGTCTCACTGAAGCTTTCTTT	CASIRTGLTEAFF	many	-	TRBV10-2	TRBJ1-1
TGCAGTGCTATACGGCTAGCGGGAGTGGAGACCCAGTACTTC	CSAIRLAGVETQYF	many	TRBD2	TRBV20-1	TRBJ2-5